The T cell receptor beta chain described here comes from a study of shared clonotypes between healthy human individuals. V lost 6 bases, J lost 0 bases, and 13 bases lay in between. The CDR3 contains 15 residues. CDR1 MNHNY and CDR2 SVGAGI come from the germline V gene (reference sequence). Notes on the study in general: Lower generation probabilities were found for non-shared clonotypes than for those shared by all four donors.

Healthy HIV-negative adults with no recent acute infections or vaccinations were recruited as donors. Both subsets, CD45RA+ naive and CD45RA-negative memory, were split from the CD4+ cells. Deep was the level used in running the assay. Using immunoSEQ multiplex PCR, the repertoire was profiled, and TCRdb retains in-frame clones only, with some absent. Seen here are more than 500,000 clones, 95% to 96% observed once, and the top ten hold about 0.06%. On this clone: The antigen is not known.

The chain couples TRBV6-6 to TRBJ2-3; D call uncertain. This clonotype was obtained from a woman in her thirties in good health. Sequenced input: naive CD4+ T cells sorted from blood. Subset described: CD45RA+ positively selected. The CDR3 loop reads CASSRTETSTDTQYF. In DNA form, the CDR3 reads TGTGCCAGCAGCCGGACGGAGACTAGCACAGATACGCAGTATTTT.